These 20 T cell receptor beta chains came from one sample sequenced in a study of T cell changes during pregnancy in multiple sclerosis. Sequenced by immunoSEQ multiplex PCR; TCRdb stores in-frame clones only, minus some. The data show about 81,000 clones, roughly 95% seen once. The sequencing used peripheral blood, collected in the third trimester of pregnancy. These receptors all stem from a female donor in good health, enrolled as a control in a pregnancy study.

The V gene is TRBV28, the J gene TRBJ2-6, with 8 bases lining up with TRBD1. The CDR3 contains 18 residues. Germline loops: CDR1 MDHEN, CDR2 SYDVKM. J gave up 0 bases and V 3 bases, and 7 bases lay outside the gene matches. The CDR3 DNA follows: TGTGCCAGCAGTTTGGGGCAGGGGGCCTTCTCTGGGGCCAACGTCCTGACTTTC. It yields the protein CASSLGQGAFSGANVLTF.

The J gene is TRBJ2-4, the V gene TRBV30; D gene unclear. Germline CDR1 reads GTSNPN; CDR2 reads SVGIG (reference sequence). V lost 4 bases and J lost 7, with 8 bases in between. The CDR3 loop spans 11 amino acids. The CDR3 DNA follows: TGTGCCTGGACTACCGGGAACATTCAGTACTTC. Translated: CAWTTGNIQYF.

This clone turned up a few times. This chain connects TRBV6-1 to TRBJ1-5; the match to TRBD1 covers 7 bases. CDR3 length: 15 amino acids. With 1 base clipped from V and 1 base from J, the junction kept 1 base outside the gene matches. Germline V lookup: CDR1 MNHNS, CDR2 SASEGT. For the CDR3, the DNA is TGTGCCAGCAGTGAAGTGACAGGGAGCAATCAGCCCCAGCATTTT. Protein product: CASSEVTGSNQPQHF.

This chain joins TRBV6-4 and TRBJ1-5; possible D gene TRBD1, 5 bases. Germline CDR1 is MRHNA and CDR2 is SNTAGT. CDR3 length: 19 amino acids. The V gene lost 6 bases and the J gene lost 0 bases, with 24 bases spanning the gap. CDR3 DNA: TGTGCCAGCAGCCTGGGGGTCACGGGGGGAAAGGATAGCAATCAGCCCCAGCATTTT. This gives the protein CASSLGVTGGKDSNQPQHF.

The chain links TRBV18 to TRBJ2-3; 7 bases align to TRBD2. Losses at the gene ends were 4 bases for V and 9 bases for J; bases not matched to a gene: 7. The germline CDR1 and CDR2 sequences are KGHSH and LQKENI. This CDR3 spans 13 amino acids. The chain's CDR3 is CASSLGGEGTQYF. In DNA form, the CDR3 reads TGTGCCAGCTCACTCGGAGGGGAGGGGACGCAGTATTTT.

The CDR3 loop is CASSLVGTSGSIGTDTQYF. The CDR3 bases are TGTGCCAGCAGCTTGGTGGGGACTAGCGGGAGTATCGGGACAGATACGCAGTATTTT. The chain uses TRBV5-6 and TRBJ2-3; TRBD2 matches at 14 bases. Germline V gene data show CDR1 as SGHDT and CDR2 as YYEEEE. V was pared by 0 bases and J by 3 bases, with 9 bases of the junction left unmatched. CDR3 length: 19 residues.

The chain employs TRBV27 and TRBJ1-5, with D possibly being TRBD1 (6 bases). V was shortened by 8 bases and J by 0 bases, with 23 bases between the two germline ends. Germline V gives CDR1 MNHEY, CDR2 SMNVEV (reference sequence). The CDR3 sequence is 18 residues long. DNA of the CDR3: TGTGCCAGCGGATTCAGGGGTCCTGGCATCCATAGCAATCAGCCCCAGCATTTT. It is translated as CASGFRGPGIHSNQPQHF.

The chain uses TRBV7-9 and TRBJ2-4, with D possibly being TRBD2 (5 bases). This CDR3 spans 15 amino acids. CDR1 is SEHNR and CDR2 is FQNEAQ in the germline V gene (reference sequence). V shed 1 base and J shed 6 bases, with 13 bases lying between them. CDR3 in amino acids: CASSLVPDGGNIQYF. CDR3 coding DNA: TGTGCCAGCAGCTTAGTCCCTGACGGAGGAAACATTCAGTACTTC.

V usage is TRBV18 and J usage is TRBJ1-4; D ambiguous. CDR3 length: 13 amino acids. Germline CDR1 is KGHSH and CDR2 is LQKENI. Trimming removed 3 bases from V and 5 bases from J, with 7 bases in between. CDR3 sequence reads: CASSPFLNEKLFF. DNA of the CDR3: TGTGCCAGCTCACCTTTCTTAAATGAAAAACTGTTTTTT.

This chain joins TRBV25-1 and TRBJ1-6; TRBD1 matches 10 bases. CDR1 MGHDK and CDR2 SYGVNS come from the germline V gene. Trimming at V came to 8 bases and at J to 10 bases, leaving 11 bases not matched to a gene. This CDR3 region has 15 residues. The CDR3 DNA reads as TGTGCCAGCGGGGATCCCGGGACAGGGGTATCACCCCTCCACTTT. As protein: CASGDPGTGVSPLHF.

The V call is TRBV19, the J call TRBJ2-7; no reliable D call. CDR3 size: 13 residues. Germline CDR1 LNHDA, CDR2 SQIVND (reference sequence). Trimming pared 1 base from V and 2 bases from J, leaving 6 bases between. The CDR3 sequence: CASSIGLPYEQYF. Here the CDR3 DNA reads TGTGCCAGTAGTATAGGGCTCCCCTACGAGCAGTACTTC.

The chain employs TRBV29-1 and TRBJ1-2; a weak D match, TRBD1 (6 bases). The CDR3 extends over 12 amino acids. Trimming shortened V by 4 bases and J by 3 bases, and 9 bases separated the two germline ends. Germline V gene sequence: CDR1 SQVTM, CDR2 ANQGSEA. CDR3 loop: CSVAEGDYGYTF. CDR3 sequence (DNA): TGCAGCGTTGCTGAGGGGGACTATGGCTACACCTTC.

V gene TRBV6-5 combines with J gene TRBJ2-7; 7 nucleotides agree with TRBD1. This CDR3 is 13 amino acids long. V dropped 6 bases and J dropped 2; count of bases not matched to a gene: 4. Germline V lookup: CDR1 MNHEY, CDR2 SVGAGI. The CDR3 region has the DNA TGTGCCAGCAGACTGACAGGGACCTACGAGCAGTACTTC. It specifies CASRLTGTYEQYF.

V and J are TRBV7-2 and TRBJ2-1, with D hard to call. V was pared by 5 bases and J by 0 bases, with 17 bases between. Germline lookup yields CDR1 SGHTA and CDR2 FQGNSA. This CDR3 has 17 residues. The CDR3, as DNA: TGTGCCAGCAGCCCCGGTGTAGCCGTATACTCCTACAATGAGCAGTTCTTC. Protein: CASSPGVAVYSYNEQFF.

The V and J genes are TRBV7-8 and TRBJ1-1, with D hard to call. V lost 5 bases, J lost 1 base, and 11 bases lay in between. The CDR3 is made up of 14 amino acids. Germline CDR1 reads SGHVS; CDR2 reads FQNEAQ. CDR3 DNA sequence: TGTGCCAGCAGCGTCCTCCGAGGGAACACTGAAGCTTTCTTT. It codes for CASSVLRGNTEAFF.

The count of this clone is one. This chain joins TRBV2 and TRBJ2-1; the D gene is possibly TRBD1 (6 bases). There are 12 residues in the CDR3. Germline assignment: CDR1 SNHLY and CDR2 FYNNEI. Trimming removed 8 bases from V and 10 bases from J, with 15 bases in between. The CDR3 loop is CASRTGLQEQFF. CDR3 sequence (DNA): TGTGCCAGCCGTACAGGGTTACAAGAGCAGTTCTTC.

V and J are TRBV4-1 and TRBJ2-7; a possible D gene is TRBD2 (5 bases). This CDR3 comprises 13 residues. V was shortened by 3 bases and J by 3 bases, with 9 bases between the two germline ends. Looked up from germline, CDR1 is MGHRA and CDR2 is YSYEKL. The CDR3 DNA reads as TGCGCCAGCAGCCAGCTAGCCAGCTACGAGCAGTACTTC. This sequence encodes CASSQLASYEQYF.

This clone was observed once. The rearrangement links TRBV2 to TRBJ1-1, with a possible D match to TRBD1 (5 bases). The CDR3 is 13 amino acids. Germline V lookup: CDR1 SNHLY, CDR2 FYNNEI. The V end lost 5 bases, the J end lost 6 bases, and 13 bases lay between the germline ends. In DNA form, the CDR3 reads TGTGCCAGCAGTTCGACAGCTTACTCTGAAGCTTTCTTT. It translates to CASSSTAYSEAFF.

This chain's CDR3 is CAWSTTSSGPSYEQYF. The CDR3 bases are TGTGCCTGGAGCACCACCTCCAGCGGCCCGTCCTACGAGCAGTACTTC. The chain recombines TRBV30 with TRBJ2-7; D may be TRBD2 (5 bases). The CDR3 contains 16 residues. Trimming left V 3 bases short and J 1 base short, with 19 bases between. Germline lookup yields CDR1 GTSNPN and CDR2 SVGIG (reference sequence).

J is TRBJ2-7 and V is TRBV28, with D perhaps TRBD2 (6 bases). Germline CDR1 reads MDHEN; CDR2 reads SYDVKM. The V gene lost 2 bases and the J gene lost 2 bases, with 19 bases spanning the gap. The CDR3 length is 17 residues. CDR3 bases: TGTGCCAGCAGTTTACTAGCGCGACATGAGGCTACCTACGAGCAGTACTTC. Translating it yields CASSLLARHEATYEQYF. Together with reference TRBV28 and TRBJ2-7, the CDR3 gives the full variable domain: DVKVTQSSRYLVKRTGEKVFLECVQDMDHENMFWYRQDPGLGLRLIYFSYDVKMKEKGDIPEGYSVSREKKERFSLILESASTNQTSMYLCASSLLARHEATYEQYFGPGTRLTVT.